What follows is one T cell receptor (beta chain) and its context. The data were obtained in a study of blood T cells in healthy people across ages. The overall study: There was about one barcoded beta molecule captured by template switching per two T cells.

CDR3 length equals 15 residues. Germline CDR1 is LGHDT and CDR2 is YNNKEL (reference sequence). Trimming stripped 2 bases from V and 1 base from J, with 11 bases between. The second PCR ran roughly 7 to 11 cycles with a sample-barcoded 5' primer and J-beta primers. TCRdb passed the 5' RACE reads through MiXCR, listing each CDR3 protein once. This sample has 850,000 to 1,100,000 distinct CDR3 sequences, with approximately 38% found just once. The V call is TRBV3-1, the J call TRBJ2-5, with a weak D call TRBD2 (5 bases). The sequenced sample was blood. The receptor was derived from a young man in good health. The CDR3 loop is CASSQTAETQETQYF. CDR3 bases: TGTGCCAGCAGCCAAACAGCGGAGACCCAAGAGACCCAGTACTTC.